The sequence of this T cell receptor beta chain was determined in a study of blood T cell repertoires in COVID-19 (TCRdb year 2020). Regarding the study in general: Samples from collaborators originated in the United States, Italy and Spain and spanned both the acute and convalescent phases of COVID-19. The material from the prospective study consisted of cDNA or gDNA derived from T cells, B-cell-depleted T cells, or PBMCs. Subjects who had been exposed to COVID-19, were actively infected with it, or had recovered from it provided the deeply sampled blood TCRbeta repertoires that made up the dataset. The repertoires were released in a freely available public database meant as a resource for research on the immune response to SARS-CoV-2. The samples were drawn from two sources: the first 160 participants of the ongoing ImmuneRACE study, and 1,000 to 1,500 subjects contributed by 6 global collaborators. A de-identified subject ID, COVID-19 status, age in years and sex were almost always included in the sample metadata. Where available, HLA class I and class II types were obtained from metadata supplied by the sample provider rather than from assay-based typing.

A note on this clone: Its cognate antigen has yet to be identified. Per-base qualities were not stored, and no clone one base away is much larger.

Each collaborating institution followed its own protocols to collect whole blood in K2EDTA tubes. For TCRbeta analysis, collaborators shipped samples as frozen whole blood, isolated PBMCs, or DNA extracted from either of those sample types. The germline V gene encodes CDR1 SGHDN and CDR2 FVKESK. The germline V and J ends show losses of 4 bases and 7 bases respectively, and no gene match explains 7 bases of the junction. The CDR3 starts with the cysteine, ends with the phenylalanine, and has 14 residues. Only the CDR3 region is kept as DNA, spanning 42 bases read in frame from base 1. Here is what the overall study found, with its caveats: Clinical and demographic metadata were provided uncurated, with the amount varying by source and participant.

The immunoSEQ Assay, a bias-controlled multiplex PCR, was used to amplify TCRbeta CDR3 regions from genomic DNA. On the authors' methods: Nucleated cell counts per sample were estimated from amplification of reference gene primers within the assay. To quantify the absolute abundance of each unique TCRbeta CDR3 rearrangement, sequence reads were collapsed and filtered. For each sample, productive Simpson clonality was calculated as the square root of Simpson's diversity index across productive rearrangements. In its TCRdb copy, this immuneACCESS table keeps in-frame sequences only and misses some clones. Where compared with another copy, unresolved V genes explain less than half of these, and the others have no known cause. V and J calls plus clone size are reproduced from that table; the DNA served to infer D and trimming. The sample contains under 300,000 clones, over 75% of them found a single time. Together, the top ten hold about an eighth of the sample.

The receptor comes from a human donor in a cohort sampled during active COVID-19. The sequencing sample was made of peripheral blood. This receptor chain uses TRBV14 and TRBJ2-1; 7 of the junction bases match TRBD2. The DNA sequence is given as TGTGCCAGCAGCCGGGACTACCTTATAAATGAGCAGTTCTTC. This codes for CASSRDYLINEQFF.